This T cell receptor beta chain was found in a study of blood T cell repertoires in COVID-19. Germline V gene data show CDR1 as SGHDT and CDR2 as YYEEEE. The CDR3 has 15 residues. V was trimmed by 4 bases and J by 6 bases, leaving 16 bases between them. TCRdb's table, derived via immunoSEQ multiplex PCR, lists solely in-frame clones and lacks some. The sample has about 200,000 clones; about four fifths are singletons. The TCR was taken from a woman between 50 and 59 years old who had been exposed to COVID-19. The chain couples TRBV5-6 to TRBJ2-2; possibly TRBD2 for D (6 bases). Material for sequencing was PBMCs or T cells enriched from blood (not recorded which). Here the CDR3 reads CASSPTSRVSGELFF. The CDR3 bases are TGTGCCAGCAGCCCAACTAGCCGGGTTTCCGGGGAGCTGTTTTTT.